The rows below give T cell receptor beta chains drawn from one sample of a study of T cells in Graves' hyperthyroidism and ophthalmopathy. TCRdb called the multiplex PCR reads again in MiXCR, with one record for every CDR3 protein. The repertoire holds fewer than 350,000 distinct CDR3 sequences, with about 15% as singletons. Material for sequencing was blood. These receptor sequences come from a woman aged 50 to 60 with Graves' hyperthyroidism that later progressed to Graves' ophthalmopathy. The CDR3 runs from the conserved cysteine through the conserved F or W. The D gene is left open where the match is weak. A clone size is listed for some rows: how often the clone was seen (once, few, many), or a class if it is expanded.

>TRBJ1-6|TRBV5-5|.|.
CASSLARENSPLHF
TGTGCCAGCAGCTTGGCCAGGGAGAATTCACCCCTCCACTTT
>TRBJ1-1|TRBV18|.|many
CASSPGVPTEAFF
TGTGCCAGCTCACCGGGTGTACCCACTGAAGCTTTCTTT
>TRBJ2-3|TRBV24-1|.|few
CATSDREFGTDTQYF
TGTGCCACCAGTGATAGAGAATTTGGCACAGATACGCAGTATTTT
>TRBJ2-7|TRBV7-9|.|many
CASSLVQGGTYEQYF
TGTGCCAGCAGCTTAGTCCAGGGGGGGACCTACGAGCAGTACTTC
>TRBJ1-1|TRBV4-1|.|many
CASSQGRGGYTEAFF
TGCGCCAGCAGCCAGGGCAGGGGCGGCTACACTGAAGCTTTCTTT
>TRBJ1-5|TRBV19|.|few
CASSPFFYSGDGQPQHF
TGTGCCAGTAGTCCTTTCTTTTACTCAGGGGATGGTCAGCCCCAGCATTTT
>TRBJ1-5|TRBV18|.|few
CASSPTDLQPQHF
TGTGCCAGCTCACCTACGGACCTTCAGCCCCAGCATTTT
>TRBJ2-1|TRBV20-1|TRBD2|many
CSALDSGTSGLNEQFF
TGCAGTGCCCTCGATTCCGGGACTAGCGGCCTCAATGAGCAGTTCTTC
>TRBJ2-7|TRBV9|.|.
CASSPGGKSYEQYF
TGTGCCAGCAGCCCCGGCGGTAAGTCCTACGAGCAGTACTTC
>TRBJ2-5|TRBV18|TRBD2|many
CASSPELQREGETQYF
TGTGCCAGCTCACCAGAGCTCCAGCGGGAAGGAGAGACCCAGTACTTC
>TRBJ2-2|TRBV4-1|.|.
CASSQGGLTGELFF
TGCGCCAGCAGCCAAGGGGGTCTCACCGGGGAGCTGTTTTTT